This TCR beta chain was recorded in a study of T-cell reconstitution after alpha-beta-depleted transplantation in children. Unique molecular identifiers tagged the TCRbeta library. TCRdb re-derived calls from the PCR reads in MiXCR, one entry per CDR3 protein. Among 420,000 or so distinct CDR3 sequences listed, approximately 11% were seen once. The V end was cut by 3 bases, the J end by 3 bases, with 1 base between. The CDR3 loop spans 11 amino acids. The germline V gene has CDR1 SGHRS and CDR2 YFSETQ. This clonotype came up many times. V gene TRBV5-1 combines with J gene TRBJ2-1; D not resolved. The sequence came from a human donor who donated a stem cell graft to a child with acute myeloid leukemia. The sequenced sample was PBMCs from the stem cell graft donor, obtained from the stem cell graft. CDR3 sequence: CASSYYNEQFF. The DNA for the CDR3 is TGCGCCAGCAGCTACTACAATGAGCAGTTCTTC.